What follows are 13 T cell receptor beta chains derived from one specimen sequenced in a study of T cells after yellow fever vaccination. TCRdb independently ran MiXCR on the 5' RACE reads; one entry per CDR3 protein. The sample shows under 150,000 distinct CDR3 sequences, roughly 15% of them seen only once. This sample comprised CD8+ T cells sorted from PBMCs, obtained 5 days after the yellow fever booster vaccination. The receptor set was obtained from a man younger than 30 who received the YFV17D yellow fever vaccine.

This clonotype has a count of ten or more. This chain joins TRBV4-2 and TRBJ2-1, with 8 positions matching TRBD1. The V segment lost 0 bases and the J segment 6 bases; nucleotides outside the gene matches: 4. The CDR3 extends over 15 amino acids. Germline CDR1 reads LGHNA; CDR2 reads YNFKEQ. Here the CDR3 reads CASSQDPTGGNEQFF. The CDR3 region has the DNA TGTGCCAGCAGCCAAGATCCAACAGGGGGCAATGAGCAGTTCTTC.

This chain joins TRBV7-2 and TRBJ2-7, with 10 bases lining up with TRBD1. Germline values: CDR1 SGHTA, CDR2 FQGNSA. The CDR3 covers 16 residues. V lost 3 bases and J lost 4; bases outside the gene matches: 9. CDR3 protein: CASSFNRQGAKYEQYF. CDR3 in DNA: TGTGCCAGCAGCTTCAATCGACAGGGGGCTAAGTACGAGCAGTACTTC.

This clonotype occurred a few times. The V and J genes are TRBV29-1 and TRBJ1-5, with TRBD1 matching over 7 bases. The length of the CDR3 is 14 residues. Germline V gives CDR1 SQVTM, CDR2 ANQGSEA. V was pared by 2 bases and J by 2 bases, with 3 bases of the junction left unmatched. The CDR3 DNA reads TGCAGCGTTGAAACAGGGGTAGGCAATCAGCCCCAGCATTTT. As protein: CSVETGVGNQPQHF.

This clonotype was counted between two and nine times. The V and J genes are TRBV4-3 and TRBJ2-7, with TRBD1 as a possible D gene (6 bases). CDR1 and CDR2 (germline): LGHNA, YSLEER. This CDR3 spans 15 amino acids. V was trimmed by 5 bases and J by 3 bases, leaving 17 bases between them. CDR3 nucleotide sequence: TGCGCCAGCAGCAAGTACGATACAGGGAACTACGAGCAGTACTTC. Its translation is CASSKYDTGNYEQYF.

The sample holds a few counts of this clonotype. The genes are TRBV11-2 and TRBJ2-5, with 10 nucleotides matching TRBD2. The CDR3 covers 15 residues. CDR1 and CDR2 from the germline V gene are SGHAT and FQNNGV. V lost 3 bases to trimming and J lost 0 bases; unmatched junction nucleotides: 1. The CDR3 here is CASSFSGGYQETQYF. The CDR3 nucleotides read TGTGCCAGCAGCTTTAGCGGGGGGTACCAAGAGACCCAGTACTTC.

This clonotype was observed a handful of times. V is TRBV6-5 and J is TRBJ2-3, with 10 bases that match TRBD2. V was clipped by 7 bases and J by 1 base; unmatched bases: 5. The CDR3 has 15 amino acids. Germline values: CDR1 MNHEY, CDR2 SVGAGI. As DNA, the CDR3 is TGTGCCAGCACCGTCCTAGCGGGGGGCACAGATACGCAGTATTTT. This sequence encodes CASTVLAGGTDTQYF.

The rearrangement uses TRBV15 and TRBJ1-6; possible D gene TRBD1, 6 bases. From germline, CDR1 is LNHNV and CDR2 YYDKDF (reference sequence). The CDR3 totals 15 residues. V shed 2 bases and J shed 5 bases, with 10 bases lying between them. The chain's CDR3 is CATSRRAGDNSPLHF. CDR3 DNA: TGTGCCACCAGCAGACGGGCAGGGGATAATTCACCCCTCCACTTT.

This clonotype has a handful of counts. The chain employs TRBV12-3 or TRBV12-4 and TRBJ2-7; D is possibly TRBD1 (5 bases). V was trimmed by 3 bases and J by 3 bases, leaving 9 bases between them. The CDR3 loop spans 13 amino acids. Here the CDR3 DNA reads TGTGCCAGCAGTTTTCCCAGGGTCTACGAGCAGTACGTC. It yields the protein CASSFPRVYEQYV.

The V and J genes are TRBV4-1 and TRBJ1-2; 9 nucleotides line up with TRBD1. The CDR3 runs to 14 residues. After removal of 4 bases from V and 8 bases from J, the junction contained 8 bases not matched to a gene. Germline values: CDR1 MGHRA, CDR2 YSYEKL. The CDR3 protein is CASSRTGTGTGYTF. Written as DNA, the CDR3 is TGCGCCAGCAGCCGGACCGGGACAGGGACGGGCTACACCTTC.

This clonotype was seen more than once but under ten times. The CDR3 DNA sequence: TGTGCCAGCAGCGCCCGGGACTACTACGAGCAGTACTTC. Translated, it gives CASSARDYYEQYF. The gene calls are TRBV27 and TRBJ2-7, with TRBD2 identical over 7 bases. The CDR3 is 13 amino acids. In germline, CDR1 is MNHEY, CDR2 SMNVEV (reference sequence). J gave up 3 bases and V 6 bases, and 5 bases lay outside the gene matches.

This clonotype was recorded a few times. The chain employs TRBV6-2 or TRBV6-3 and TRBJ2-5; D is uncertain. CDR1 MNHEY and CDR2 SVGEGT come from the germline V gene. V was cut by 6 bases and J by 7 bases, with 15 bases left in between. The CDR3 consists of 13 residues. The CDR3 region is CASSYRVTSTQYF. The CDR3, as DNA: TGTGCCAGCAGCTATAGGGTTACATCGACCCAGTACTTC.

V usage is TRBV4-1 and J usage is TRBJ2-3; D call uncertain. This CDR3 contains 14 residues. Germline V gene lookup returns CDR1 MGHRA and CDR2 YSYEKL. V was shortened by 1 base and J by 4 bases, with 9 bases between the two germline ends. This CDR3 is CASSQGKRADTQYF. CDR3 DNA: TGCGCCAGCAGCCAAGGAAAGCGCGCAGATACGCAGTATTTT.

This clonotype appeared a few times. The chain couples TRBV5-1 to TRBJ2-2; 10 positions match TRBD1. Losses at the gene ends were 4 bases for V and 5 bases for J; bases not matched to a gene: 17. The CDR3 contains 19 residues. Germline V gives CDR1 SGHRS, CDR2 YFSETQ. This CDR3 is CASSPLPGQGLVLTGELFF. CDR3 DNA sequence: TGCGCCAGCAGCCCCCTACCGGGACAGGGGTTGGTTTTAACCGGGGAGCTGTTTTTT.